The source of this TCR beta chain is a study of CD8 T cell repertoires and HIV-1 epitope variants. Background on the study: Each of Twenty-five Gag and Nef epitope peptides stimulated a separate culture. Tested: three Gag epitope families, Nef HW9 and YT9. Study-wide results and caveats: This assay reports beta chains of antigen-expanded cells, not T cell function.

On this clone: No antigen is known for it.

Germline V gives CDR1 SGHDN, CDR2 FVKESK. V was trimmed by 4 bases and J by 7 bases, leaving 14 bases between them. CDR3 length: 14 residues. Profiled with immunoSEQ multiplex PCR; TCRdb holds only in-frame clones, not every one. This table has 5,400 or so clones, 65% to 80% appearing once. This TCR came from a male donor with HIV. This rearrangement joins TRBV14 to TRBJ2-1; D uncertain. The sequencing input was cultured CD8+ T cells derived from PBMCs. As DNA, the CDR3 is TGTGCCAGCAGCCCCGATAGGGTATGGAATGAGCAGTTCTTC. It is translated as CASSPDRVWNEQFF.